This TCR beta chain was recovered during a study of cytomegalovirus exposure and HLA in healthy donors. General observations from the study: Some public TCRs appeared in many individuals, while most sequences were rare.

V dropped 6 bases and J dropped 0; count of bases not matched to a gene: 5. CDR3 length equals 15 residues. The V gene's germline CDR1 is MNHNS and CDR2 SASEGT. A word on this clone: Antigen: not known.

PCR primers comprised 60 Vbeta and 13 Jbeta primers. Some clones are missing from TCRdb's copy, which holds only in-frame ones; the method was immunoSEQ multiplex PCR. Of fewer than 250,000 clones in the sample, over 70% are singletons; the top ten hold 1.6%. The chain couples TRBV6-1 to TRBJ1-2, with TRBD1 matching 9 bases. The clonotype comes from a woman younger than 30 in good health and CMV-seronegative. Sequencing used PBMCs. CDR3 coding DNA: TGTGCCAGCAGCGACACAGGGGGCACTAACTATGGCTACACCTTC. It yields the protein CASSDTGGTNYGYTF.